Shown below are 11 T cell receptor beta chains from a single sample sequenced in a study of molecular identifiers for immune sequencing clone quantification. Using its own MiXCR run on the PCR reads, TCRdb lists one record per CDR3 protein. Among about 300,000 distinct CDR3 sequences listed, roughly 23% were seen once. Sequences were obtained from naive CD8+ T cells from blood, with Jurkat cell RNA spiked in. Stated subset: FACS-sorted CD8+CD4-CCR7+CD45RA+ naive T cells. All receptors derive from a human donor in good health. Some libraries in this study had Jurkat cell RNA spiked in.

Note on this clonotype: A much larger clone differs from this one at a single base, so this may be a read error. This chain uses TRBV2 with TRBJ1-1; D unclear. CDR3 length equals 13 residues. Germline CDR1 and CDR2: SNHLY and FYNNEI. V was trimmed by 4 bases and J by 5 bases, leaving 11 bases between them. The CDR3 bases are TGTGCCAGCAGTGGAGTCGGGTCGACTGAAGCTTTCTTT. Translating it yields CASSGVGSTEAFF.

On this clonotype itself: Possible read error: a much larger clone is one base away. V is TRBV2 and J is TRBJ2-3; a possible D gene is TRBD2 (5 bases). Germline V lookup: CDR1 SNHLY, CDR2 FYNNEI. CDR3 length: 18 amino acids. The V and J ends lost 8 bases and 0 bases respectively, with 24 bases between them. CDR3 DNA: TGTGCCAGCGGTCTACACACGATACTAGACGCCAGCACAGATACGCAGTATTTT. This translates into CASGLHTILDASTDTQYF.

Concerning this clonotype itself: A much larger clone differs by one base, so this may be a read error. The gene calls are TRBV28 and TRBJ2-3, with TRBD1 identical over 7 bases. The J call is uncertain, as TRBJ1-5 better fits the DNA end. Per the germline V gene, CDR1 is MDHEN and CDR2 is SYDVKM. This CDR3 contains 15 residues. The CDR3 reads CASSPERDSTDTQHF. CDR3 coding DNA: TGTGCCAGCAGTCCCGAGCGGGACAGCACAGATACGCAGCATTTT.

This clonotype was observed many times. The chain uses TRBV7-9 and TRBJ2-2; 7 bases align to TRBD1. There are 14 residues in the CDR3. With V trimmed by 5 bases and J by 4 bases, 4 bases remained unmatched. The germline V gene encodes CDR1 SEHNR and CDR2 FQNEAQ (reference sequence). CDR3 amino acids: CASSEGAGTGELFF. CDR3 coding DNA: TGTGCCAGCAGCGAGGGGGCGGGCACCGGGGAGCTGTTTTTT.

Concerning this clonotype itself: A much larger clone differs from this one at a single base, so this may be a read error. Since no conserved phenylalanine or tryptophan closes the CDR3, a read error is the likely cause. In nucleotides, the CDR3 is TGTGCCACAACGGACAGACTTAAAGGTGATGGCTACACCTCC. This codes for CATTDRLKGDGYTS. The V and J genes are TRBV19 and TRBJ1-2; TRBD1 might be the D (6 bases). Germline V lookup: CDR1 LNHDA, CDR2 SQIVND (reference sequence). Trimming removed 10 bases from V and 6 bases from J, with 21 bases in between. The CDR3 loop spans 14 amino acids.

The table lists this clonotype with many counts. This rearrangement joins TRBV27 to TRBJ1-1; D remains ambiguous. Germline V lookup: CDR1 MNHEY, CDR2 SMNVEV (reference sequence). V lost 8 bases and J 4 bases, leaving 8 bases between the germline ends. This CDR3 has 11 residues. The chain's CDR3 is CASLSSTEAFF. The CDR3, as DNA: TGTGCCAGCCTCTCGTCCACTGAAGCTTTCTTT.

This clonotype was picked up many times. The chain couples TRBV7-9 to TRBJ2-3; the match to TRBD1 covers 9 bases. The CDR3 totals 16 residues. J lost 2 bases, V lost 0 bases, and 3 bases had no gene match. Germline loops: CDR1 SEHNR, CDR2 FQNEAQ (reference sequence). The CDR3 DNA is TGTGCCAGCAGCTTAGCGGACAGGGGTCTCACAGATACGCAGTATTTT. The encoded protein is CASSLADRGLTDTQYF.

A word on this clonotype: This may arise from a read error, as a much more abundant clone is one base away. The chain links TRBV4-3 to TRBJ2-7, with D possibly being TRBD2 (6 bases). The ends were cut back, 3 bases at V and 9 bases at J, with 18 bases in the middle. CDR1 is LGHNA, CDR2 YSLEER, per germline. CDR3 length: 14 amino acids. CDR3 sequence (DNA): TGCGCCAGCAGCCAGGGACTGCCGGAGGACGGGCAGTACTTC. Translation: CASSQGLPEDGQYF.

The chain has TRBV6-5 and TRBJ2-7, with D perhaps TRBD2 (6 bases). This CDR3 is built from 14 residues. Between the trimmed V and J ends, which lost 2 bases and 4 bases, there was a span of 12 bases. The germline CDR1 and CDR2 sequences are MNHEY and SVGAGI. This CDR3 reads CASSYAGGQYEQYF. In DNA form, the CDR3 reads TGTGCCAGCAGTTACGCCGGGGGTCAATACGAGCAGTACTTC.

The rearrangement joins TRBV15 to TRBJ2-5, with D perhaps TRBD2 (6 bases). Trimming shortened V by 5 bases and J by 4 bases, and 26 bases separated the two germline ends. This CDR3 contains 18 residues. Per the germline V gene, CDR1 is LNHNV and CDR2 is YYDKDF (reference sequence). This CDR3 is CATSRSGVEVRGGETQYF. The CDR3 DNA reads TGTGCCACCAGCCGGAGCGGAGTAGAGGTTCGGGGAGGAGAGACCCAGTACTTC.

The CDR3: CSARDLPATTNTGELFF. CDR3 in DNA: TGCAGTGCTAGAGATCTGCCTGCAACTACGAACACCGGGGAGCTGTTTTTT. The V call is TRBV20-1, the J call TRBJ2-2; no clear D. Trimming stripped 0 bases from V and 0 bases from J, with 14 bases between. Germline V gene sequence: CDR1 DFQATT, CDR2 SNEGSKA (reference sequence). This CDR3 comprises 17 residues.